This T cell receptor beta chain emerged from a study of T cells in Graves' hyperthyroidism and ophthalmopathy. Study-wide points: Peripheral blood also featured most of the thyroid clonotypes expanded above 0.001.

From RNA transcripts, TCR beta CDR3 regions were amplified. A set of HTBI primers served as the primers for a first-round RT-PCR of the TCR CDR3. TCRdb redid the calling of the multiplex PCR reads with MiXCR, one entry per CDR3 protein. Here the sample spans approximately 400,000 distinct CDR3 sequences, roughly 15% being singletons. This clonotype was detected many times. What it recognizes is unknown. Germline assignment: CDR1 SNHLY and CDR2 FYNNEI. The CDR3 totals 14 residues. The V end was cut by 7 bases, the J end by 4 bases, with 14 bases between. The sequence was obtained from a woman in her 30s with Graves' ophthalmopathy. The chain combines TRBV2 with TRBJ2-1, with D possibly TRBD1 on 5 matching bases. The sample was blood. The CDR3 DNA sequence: TGTGCCAGCAATAAAGGACACTTATACAATGAGCAGTTCTTC. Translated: CASNKGHLYNEQFF.